This section outlines one TCR beta chain sequence together with its context. The sample originates from a study of blood T cell repertoires in COVID-19. Germline CDR1 reads MNHEY; CDR2 reads SVGAGI. This CDR3 has 14 amino acids. V lost 6 bases to trimming and J lost 1 base; unmatched junction nucleotides: 4. Method: immunoSEQ multiplex PCR; TCRdb's copy keeps in-frame clones and lacks some. The sample includes 88,000 or so clones, around 86% of them seen just once. The sequence came from a man in his 60s with acute or convalescent COVID-19. The gene calls are TRBV6-5 and TRBJ2-5, with TRBD1 matching over 8 bases. The sample was peripheral blood. The CDR3 DNA is TGTGCCAGCAGAGGGACAGGTGCCCAAGAGACCCAGTACTTC. It yields the protein CASRGTGAQETQYF.